One and the same sample provided the 11 T cell receptor beta chains below, sequenced in a study of radiation and T cells in renal cell carcinoma. Data came from immunoSEQ multiplex PCR; TCRdb stores just in-frame clones and leaves some out. The sample yields 100,000 or so clones, around nine tenths seen once. Time point indicated: baseline pretreatment blood. Treatment defined: 15 Gy SBRT to primary tumor, nephrectomy 4 weeks later. The sequences come from blood, collected from a patient whose treatment included radiotherapy and nephrectomy. The receptors here all came from a man aged 50-59 years with renal cell carcinoma.

This sequence joins TRBV7-9 and TRBJ2-7; D gene unclear. Germline V gene lookup returns CDR1 SEHNR and CDR2 FQNEAQ (reference sequence). V lost 5 bases and J lost 3, with 20 bases in between. The CDR3 is 16 amino acids. The CDR3 DNA sequence: TGTGCCAGCAGCACTGATAGGGCCACTAATCTCTACGAGCAGTACTTC. It specifies CASSTDRATNLYEQYF.

The table lists this clone with a count of one. The chain links TRBV5-4 to TRBJ2-4; 7 bases line up with TRBD1. Germline-derived CDR1 and CDR2 are SGHNT and YYREEE (reference sequence). V shed 4 bases, J shed 0 bases, and the junction held 10 bases outside the gene matches. The CDR3 sequence is 17 residues long. The CDR3 is CASSASGTALAKNIQYF. The DNA of the CDR3 is TGTGCCAGCAGCGCATCCGGGACAGCTCTAGCCAAAAACATTCAGTACTTC.

The chain has TRBV19 and TRBJ2-1, with TRBD2 as a possible D gene (6 bases). V lost 8 bases, J lost 7 bases, and 15 bases lay in between. Germline loops: CDR1 LNHDA, CDR2 SQIVND (reference sequence). The CDR3 totals 13 residues. The CDR3 region has the DNA TGTGCCAGTCGGGACTGGCAGATAAATGAGCAGTTCTTC. This encodes CASRDWQINEQFF.

The rearrangement joins TRBV19 to TRBJ2-7, with 11 bases fitting TRBD2. CDR3 length equals 15 residues. Germline V gene data show CDR1 as LNHDA and CDR2 as SQIVND (reference sequence). J was trimmed by 3 bases and V by 6 bases; bases with no gene match: 7. DNA of the CDR3: TGTGCCAGTAGGAGAACTAGCGGGAGTGGCTACGAGCAGTACTTC. Translating it yields CASRRTSGSGYEQYF.

This chain joins TRBV11-1 and TRBJ1-6, with D possibly TRBD1 on 6 matching bases. The CDR3 has 13 amino acids. Germline V gives CDR1 SGHAT, CDR2 FQDESV (reference sequence). V dropped 7 bases and J dropped 7 bases, with 11 bases sitting between them. CDR3 protein: CASNRDTNSPLHF. The CDR3 bases are TGTGCCAGCAACCGGGACACAAATTCACCCCTCCACTTT.

This clone was seen a single time. The V and J genes are TRBV27 and TRBJ2-5; D remains ambiguous. The DNA matches TRBJ2-7 better at its end, which makes the J call doubtful. This CDR3 spans 12 amino acids. CDR1 MNHEY and CDR2 SMNVEV come from the germline V gene (reference sequence). CDR3 nucleotides: TGTGCCAGCAGTTTAATGGGTGCCGAGCAGTACTTC. This sequence encodes CASSLMGAEQYF.

A single count supports this clone. CDR3 DNA sequence: TGTGCCAGAAACCTCGGGAATTCACCCCTCCACTTT. It is translated as CARNLGNSPLHF. The chain combines TRBV30 with TRBJ1-6; D unresolved. The V gene lost 8 bases and the J gene lost 7 bases, with 12 bases spanning the gap. This CDR3 spans 12 amino acids. Germline values: CDR1 GTSNPN, CDR2 SVGIG (reference sequence).

The V and J genes are TRBV2 and TRBJ2-7, with unresolved D. The germline gives CDR1 SNHLY, CDR2 FYNNEI. V shed 4 bases and J shed 5 bases, with 9 bases lying between them. This CDR3 region has 12 residues. The DNA of the CDR3 is TGTGCCAGCAGTGGTTTCGCGGACGAGCAGTACTTC. It is translated as CASSGFADEQYF. The whole variable domain, filled in from reference TRBV2 and TRBJ2-7, reads EPEVTQTPSHQVTQMGQEVILRCVPISNHLYFYWYRQILGQKVEFLVSFYNNEISEKSEIFDDQFSVERPDGSNFTLKIRSTKLEDSAMYFCASSGFADEQYFGPGTRLTVT.

The chain couples TRBV21-1 to TRBJ1-5; the tabulated D call, TRBD1, remains unverified against the DNA. TRBV21-1 is a listed pseudogene. The CDR3 has 14 residues. This chain's CDR3 is CASSNWQGFQPQHF. The CDR3 region has the DNA TGTGCCAGCAGCAATTGGCAGGGATTTCAGCCCCAGCATTTT.

CDR3 in DNA: TGTGCCAGTAGTTTCGGGCCACACTCCTACAATGAGCAGTTCTTC. As protein: CASSFGPHSYNEQFF. The chain joins TRBV19 to TRBJ2-1; unclear D gene. V lost 5 bases to trimming and J lost 0 bases, with 11 bases between them. Germline CDR1 reads LNHDA; CDR2 reads SQIVND (reference sequence). The CDR3 spans 15 residues.

V gene TRBV7-9 combines with J gene TRBJ2-3; 9 positions agree with TRBD2. The junction had 11 bases not matched to a gene; V was cut back by 4 bases and J by 9 bases. Germline CDR1 reads SEHNR; CDR2 reads FQNEAQ (reference sequence). The CDR3 has 15 amino acids. CDR3 region: CASSSPSGDPRTQYF. CDR3 DNA sequence: TGTGCCAGCAGCTCTCCTAGCGGGGACCCAAGGACGCAGTATTTT.